This T cell receptor (beta chain) was identified in a study of brain T cells in children with intractable seizures (dated by TCRdb to the early 2020s). For context, the study as a whole: A NanoString immunology panel was first used to screen resected brain tissue from nearly 55 pediatric epilepsy surgery cases for immune gene transcripts. Of the approximately 12 selected surgery cases, pre-surgery blood was also sequenced for eight, so four had brain tissue only.

What the research found in general, with its limitations: Because sequencing depth was different between pre-surgery and post-surgery blood, clones absent from the pre-surgery sample may reflect undersampling. Viral specificity was inferred only from CDR3 sequence similarity, and patients' HCMV serostatus was unknown. Both public and private clones were found among the top 50 brain clonotypes, and the most abundant public CDR3 in each case closely resembled known HCMV, EBV or influenza A epitope-specific CDR3s.

This clone was found a few times. The antigen it binds to is not known. No clone much larger than this one lies a single base away; base qualities are absent. The immunoSEQ assay was used to generate TCR beta chain sequences from genomic DNA. In the source study's methods: CDR3 sequences not starting with the conserved framework cysteine at position 104 were manually removed. To get clonality, the normalized Shannon's Diversity Index was subtracted from one, giving values from 0 (maximal diversity) to 1 (oligoclonal). Chi-squared comparison-of-proportions tests assessed whether the same CDR3 differed in frequency between samples, such as brain versus blood. Public clonotypes were found by searching immuneACCESS, and the VDJdb browser was used to assess similarity to known antiviral clonotypes. The clones in this table, taken by TCRdb from immuneACCESS, are in-frame only. Not every clone is retained; where verified, under half of the shortfall comes from an unresolved V gene, and the cause of the rest is unknown. That table is the source of V, J and clone size, and D and trimming were worked out from the DNA. A total of around 2,600 clones appear in this sample, approximately 84% of them only once. The top ten clonotypes cover roughly 9.8% of the sample.

The CDR3 measures 12 amino acids from cysteine to phenylalanine. The CDR3 DNA has 36 bases and is translated from base 1. The germline V gene gives CDR1 as MDHEN and CDR2 as SYDVKM. V loses 6 bases of germline sequence and J loses 2 bases, and the interval between the two ends is 5 bases. The sample's time point label, decoded: resected brain tissue, or blood drawn just prior to surgery. The surgery cases showing the highest brain T cell transcript signatures were chosen for TCR beta chain sequencing of brain tissue and, when available, of blood. Before surgery, patients had received at least one anti-epileptic drug. The TCR-sequenced patients were children whose drug-resistant epilepsy was caused by tuberous sclerosis complex, focal cortical dysplasia, Rasmussen encephalitis or hemimegalencephaly. Brain samples consisted of frozen blocks of fresh involved resected tissue obtained at epilepsy surgery. The Monarch genomic DNA purification kit was used to extract bulk genomic DNA from unsorted brain tissue and whole blood.

Recombination connected TRBV28 to TRBJ1-5; the D region possibly corresponds to TRBD1 (5 bases align). This sequence was found in a boy under three years old with hemimegalencephaly and intractable seizures. The material sequenced was resected brain tissue, taken at surgery. The CDR3 region has the sequence CASRTGNQPQHF. The DNA sequence is TGTGCCAGCAGGACAGGCAATCAGCCCCAGCATTTT.